The rows below give T cell receptor beta chains drawn from one sample of a study of blood T cell repertoires in COVID-19. Libraries were prepared by immunoSEQ multiplex PCR; TCRdb keeps only in-frame clonotypes and omits some of them. This sample has over 150,000 clones, with about 90% found just once. Sequenced sample: PBMCs or T cells enriched from blood (not recorded which). The source is a woman in her forties or fifties who had recovered from COVID-19. The CDR3 runs from the conserved cysteine through the conserved F or W. The order of the fields is CDR3 protein, CDR3 DNA, clone size, J gene, V gene, D gene. The D gene is left open where the match is weak. Rows give clone size only sometimes, using once, few, many, or a class for an expanded clone.

cdr3_aa: CASSLGQYSNQPQHF; cdr3_nt: TGTGCCAGCAGCTTGGGACAGTATAGCAATCAGCCCCAGCATTTT; clone_size: .; j_call: TRBJ1-5; v_call: TRBV7-2; d_call: TRBD1
cdr3_aa: CASSLTRSEQFF; cdr3_nt: TGTGCCAGCAGTTTAACTCGATCTGAGCAGTTCTTC; clone_size: .; j_call: TRBJ2-1; v_call: TRBV12-3/TRBV12-4; d_call: .
cdr3_aa: CAWSQGGSTEAFF; cdr3_nt: TGTGCCTGGAGTCAGGGTGGGTCCACTGAAGCTTTCTTT; clone_size: once; j_call: TRBJ1-1; v_call: TRBV30; d_call: .
cdr3_aa: CASSSDLREVGTQNF; cdr3_nt: TGTGCCAGCAGCTCCGACTTGCGGGAGGTCGGGACCCAGAACTTC; clone_size: .; j_call: TRBJ2-5; v_call: TRBV7-6; d_call: TRBD2
cdr3_aa: CASGLAGGYEQYF; cdr3_nt: TGTGCCAGCGGTCTAGCGGGTGGCTACGAGCAGTACTTC; clone_size: .; j_call: TRBJ2-7; v_call: TRBV7-9; d_call: TRBD2
cdr3_aa: CASTHRTANEKLFF; cdr3_nt: TGTGCCAGCACGCACAGGACGGCTAATGAAAAACTGTTTTTT; clone_size: .; j_call: TRBJ1-4; v_call: TRBV6-5; d_call: .
cdr3_aa: CASTPQGTYGYTF; cdr3_nt: TGTGCCAGCACTCCACAGGGAACCTATGGCTACACCTTC; clone_size: .; j_call: TRBJ1-2; v_call: TRBV7-9; d_call: .
cdr3_aa: CASSQVIGPNEKLFF; cdr3_nt: TGTGCCAGCAGCCAAGTGATTGGGCCTAATGAAAAACTGTTTTTT; clone_size: .; j_call: TRBJ1-4; v_call: TRBV4-2; d_call: .
cdr3_aa: CASSLGGSRFEAFF; cdr3_nt: TGTGCCAGCAGCTTGGGGGGATCAAGATTTGAAGCTTTCTTT; clone_size: .; j_call: TRBJ1-1; v_call: TRBV7-2; d_call: .
cdr3_aa: CASSLLAGAEQFF; cdr3_nt: TGTGCCAGCAGTCTCTTAGCGGGAGCGGAGCAGTTCTTC; clone_size: .; j_call: TRBJ2-1; v_call: TRBV27; d_call: TRBD2
cdr3_aa: CASNLEGAPNQPQHF; cdr3_nt: TGTGCCAGCAACCTGGAGGGGGCCCCCAATCAGCCCCAGCATTTT; clone_size: .; j_call: TRBJ1-5; v_call: TRBV5-8; d_call: TRBD1
cdr3_aa: CASSLNQASGKYHEQFF; cdr3_nt: TGTGCCAGCAGTTTAAACCAGGCTAGCGGGAAGTACCATGAGCAGTTCTTC; clone_size: .; j_call: TRBJ2-1; v_call: TRBV28; d_call: TRBD2
cdr3_aa: CASSTRVTGGYEQYF; cdr3_nt: TGTGCCAGTAGCACCAGGGTTACGGGGGGTTACGAGCAGTACTTC; clone_size: .; j_call: TRBJ2-7; v_call: TRBV19; d_call: TRBD2
cdr3_aa: CASSLGRAGTGELFF; cdr3_nt: TGTGCCAGCAGCCTTGGGAGGGCGGGCACCGGGGAGCTGTTTTTT; clone_size: .; j_call: TRBJ2-2; v_call: TRBV6-5; d_call: TRBD2
cdr3_aa: CASIEPAPLQETQYF; cdr3_nt: TGTGCCAGCATAGAACCTGCCCCCCTACAAGAGACCCAGTACTTC; clone_size: .; j_call: TRBJ2-5; v_call: TRBV2; d_call: .
cdr3_aa: CASGGQVGFEQYF; cdr3_nt: TGTGCCAGCGGGGGACAGGTCGGGTTCGAGCAGTACTTC; clone_size: .; j_call: TRBJ2-7; v_call: TRBV28; d_call: TRBD1
cdr3_aa: CASRQTGGGNTIYF; cdr3_nt: TGTGCCAGCAGGCAAACAGGGGGTGGAAACACCATATATTTT; clone_size: .; j_call: TRBJ1-3; v_call: TRBV5-8; d_call: TRBD1
cdr3_aa: CASIQSSGANVLTF; cdr3_nt: TGTGCCAGCATACAGTCCTCTGGGGCCAACGTCCTGACTTTC; clone_size: .; j_call: TRBJ2-6; v_call: TRBV2; d_call: .
cdr3_aa: CASRPLTRSYTF; cdr3_nt: TGTGCCAGCAGACCGTTGACAAGAAGCTACACCTTC; clone_size: few; j_call: TRBJ1-2; v_call: TRBV28; d_call: .
cdr3_aa: CAIRETGDEQYF; cdr3_nt: TGTGCCATCAGGGAGACAGGGGACGAGCAGTACTTC; clone_size: .; j_call: TRBJ2-7; v_call: TRBV10-3; d_call: TRBD1
cdr3_aa: CASSRRGTANTEAFF; cdr3_nt: TGTGCCAGCAGCCGACGCGGGACAGCGAACACTGAAGCTTTCTTT; clone_size: once; j_call: TRBJ1-1; v_call: TRBV3-1/TRBV3-2; d_call: TRBD1
cdr3_aa: CSVAGEGQPQHF; cdr3_nt: TGCAGCGTTGCTGGGGAGGGTCAGCCCCAGCATTTT; clone_size: .; j_call: TRBJ1-5; v_call: TRBV29-1; d_call: .
cdr3_aa: CASSYGQGGYEQYF; cdr3_nt: TGTGCCAGCAGTTACGGACAGGGTGGTTACGAGCAGTACTTC; clone_size: .; j_call: TRBJ2-7; v_call: TRBV6-5; d_call: TRBD1
cdr3_aa: CASSSRDRVDYEQYF; cdr3_nt: TGTGCCAGCAGCTCCCGGGACAGAGTAGACTACGAGCAGTACTTC; clone_size: .; j_call: TRBJ2-7; v_call: TRBV7-9; d_call: TRBD1
cdr3_aa: CASSPPARQETQYF; cdr3_nt: TGTGCCAGCAGTCCCCCAGCGCGCCAAGAGACCCAGTACTTC; clone_size: .; j_call: TRBJ2-5; v_call: TRBV27; d_call: .
cdr3_aa: CASSSGLNEKLFF; cdr3_nt: TGTGCCAGCAGCTCGGGACTTAATGAAAAACTGTTTTTT; clone_size: .; j_call: TRBJ1-4; v_call: TRBV11-2; d_call: .
cdr3_aa: CASSSTGGSYEQYF; cdr3_nt: TGCGCCAGCAGCTCGACAGGGGGCTCCTACGAGCAGTACTTC; clone_size: few; j_call: TRBJ2-7; v_call: TRBV5-1; d_call: TRBD1
cdr3_aa: CASSSDRGENTEAFF; cdr3_nt: TGTGCCAGCAGTTCGGACAGGGGGGAAAACACTGAAGCTTTCTTT; clone_size: .; j_call: TRBJ1-1; v_call: TRBV6-5; d_call: TRBD1
cdr3_aa: CASSDPLGNEQYF; cdr3_nt: TGTGCCAGCAGTGACCCACTAGGCAACGAGCAGTACTTC; clone_size: few; j_call: TRBJ2-7; v_call: TRBV6-1; d_call: .
cdr3_aa: CASSRQGHNSPLHF; cdr3_nt: TGTGCCAGCTCACGACAGGGCCATAATTCACCCCTCCACTTT; clone_size: .; j_call: TRBJ1-6; v_call: TRBV18; d_call: TRBD1
cdr3_aa: CATQGSATNEKLFF; cdr3_nt: TGTGCCACCCAGGGCAGTGCAACTAATGAAAAACTGTTTTTT; clone_size: .; j_call: TRBJ1-4; v_call: TRBV6-5; d_call: .
cdr3_aa: CASSQGPGTNTGELFF; cdr3_nt: TGCGCCAGCAGCCAGGGCCCCGGGACGAACACCGGGGAGCTGTTTTTT; clone_size: .; j_call: TRBJ2-2; v_call: TRBV4-1; d_call: .
cdr3_aa: CASSLDRGLYNEQFF; cdr3_nt: TGTGCCAGCAGTTTGGACAGGGGGCTCTACAATGAGCAGTTCTTC; clone_size: .; j_call: TRBJ2-1; v_call: TRBV6-2/TRBV6-3; d_call: TRBD1
cdr3_aa: CASSLGDRQETQYF; cdr3_nt: TGTGCCAGCAGCTTGGGGGACAGGCAAGAGACCCAGTACTTC; clone_size: .; j_call: TRBJ2-5; v_call: TRBV5-8; d_call: TRBD1
cdr3_aa: CASIPTGGGWGYTF; cdr3_nt: TGTGCCAGCATTCCGACGGGCGGGGGCTGGGGCTACACCTTC; clone_size: .; j_call: TRBJ1-2; v_call: TRBV5-6; d_call: .
cdr3_aa: CATSDSGLAGPTGELFF; cdr3_nt: TGTGCCACCAGTGATTCGGGACTAGCGGGACCCACCGGGGAGCTGTTTTTT; clone_size: .; j_call: TRBJ2-2; v_call: TRBV24-1; d_call: TRBD2
cdr3_aa: CASSNGDRDKDKLFF; cdr3_nt: TGTGCCAGCAGCAATGGGGACAGGGACAAGGATAAACTGTTTTTT; clone_size: .; j_call: TRBJ1-4; v_call: TRBV28; d_call: TRBD1
cdr3_aa: CASSSSGGGGNQPQHF; cdr3_nt: TGTGCCAGCAGTTCCTCCGGAGGGGGCGGAAATCAGCCCCAGCATTTT; clone_size: .; j_call: TRBJ1-5; v_call: TRBV27; d_call: TRBD1
cdr3_aa: CASSTTSGSYEQYF; cdr3_nt: TGCGCCAGCAGCACCACTAGCGGGTCCTACGAGCAGTACTTC; clone_size: .; j_call: TRBJ2-7; v_call: TRBV5-1; d_call: TRBD2
cdr3_aa: CASSKDRGSGELFF; cdr3_nt: TGCGCCAGCAGCAAAGACAGGGGATCCGGGGAGCTGTTTTTT; clone_size: .; j_call: TRBJ2-2; v_call: TRBV5-1; d_call: TRBD1
cdr3_aa: CASTTGVVDYNQPQHF; cdr3_nt: TGTGCCAGCACCACAGGGGTGGTTGATTACAATCAGCCCCAGCATTTT; clone_size: .; j_call: TRBJ1-5; v_call: TRBV2; d_call: TRBD1
cdr3_aa: CASSYGTSGDTQYF; cdr3_nt: TGTGCCAGCAGTTACGGAACTAGCGGAGATACGCAGTATTTT; clone_size: once; j_call: TRBJ2-3; v_call: TRBV6-6; d_call: TRBD2
cdr3_aa: CATSGGGPGYGYTF; cdr3_nt: TGTGCCACCAGTGGGGGGGGTCCTGGCTATGGCTACACCTTC; clone_size: .; j_call: TRBJ1-2; v_call: TRBV24-1; d_call: .
cdr3_aa: CASSLGGNPYEQYF; cdr3_nt: TGTGCCAGCAGTCTCGGCGGTAACCCCTACGAGCAGTACTTC; clone_size: once; j_call: TRBJ2-7; v_call: TRBV28; d_call: .
cdr3_aa: CASSFGGGTGELFF; cdr3_nt: TGTGCCAGCAGTTTCGGGGGAGGCACCGGGGAGCTGTTTTTT; clone_size: .; j_call: TRBJ2-2; v_call: TRBV28; d_call: .
cdr3_aa: CASSPSVTDTQYF; cdr3_nt: TGTGCCAGCAGCCCCTCAGTCACAGATACGCAGTATTTT; clone_size: .; j_call: TRBJ2-3; v_call: TRBV9; d_call: .
cdr3_aa: CASSSNSMNTEAFF; cdr3_nt: TGCGCCAGCAGCTCGAATTCTATGAACACTGAAGCTTTCTTT; clone_size: .; j_call: TRBJ1-1; v_call: TRBV5-1; d_call: .
cdr3_aa: CSAADRGPTDTQYF; cdr3_nt: TGCAGCGCCGCCGACAGGGGACCGACAGATACGCAGTATTTT; clone_size: .; j_call: TRBJ2-3; v_call: TRBV29-1; d_call: TRBD1
cdr3_aa: CASSFGVPVGNTIYF; cdr3_nt: TGTGCCAGCAGCTTCGGGGTCCCGGTGGGAAACACCATATATTTT; clone_size: .; j_call: TRBJ1-3; v_call: TRBV7-8; d_call: .
cdr3_aa: CASSSGAVPSEQYF; cdr3_nt: TGTGCCAGCAGCTCAGGGGCTGTCCCCTCCGAGCAGTACTTC; clone_size: .; j_call: TRBJ2-7; v_call: TRBV5-5; d_call: .
cdr3_aa: CASSPGYGYSNQPQHF; cdr3_nt: TGTGCCAGCAGCCCCGGGTATGGGTATAGCAATCAGCCCCAGCATTTT; clone_size: .; j_call: TRBJ1-5; v_call: TRBV3-1/TRBV3-2; d_call: .
cdr3_aa: CASSVVGEGRGTEQFF; cdr3_nt: TGTGCCAGCAGCGTAGTAGGGGAGGGCCGGGGCACTGAGCAGTTCTTC; clone_size: .; j_call: TRBJ2-1; v_call: TRBV9; d_call: TRBD2
cdr3_aa: CASSLKDRVDWGYTF; cdr3_nt: TGTGCCAGCAGCTTAAAGGACAGGGTAGATTGGGGCTACACCTTC; clone_size: once; j_call: TRBJ1-2; v_call: TRBV7-9; d_call: TRBD1
cdr3_aa: CASSQGGVGGYTF; cdr3_nt: TGTGCCAGCAGCCAAGGGGGAGTTGGTGGCTACACCTTC; clone_size: .; j_call: TRBJ1-2; v_call: TRBV3-1/TRBV3-2; d_call: .
cdr3_aa: CASSQGYGYTF; cdr3_nt: TGTGCCAGCAGTCAGGGATATGGCTACACCTTC; clone_size: .; j_call: TRBJ1-2; v_call: TRBV28; d_call: .